Described below is a single T cell receptor (beta chain) sequence and its context. In the original processing: Reference gene primer amplification gave estimated nucleated cell counts. Repertoires were generated with immunoSEQ multiplex PCR, while TCRdb's copy carries only in-frame clones and drops some. Clone size and the V and J calls come from that table; the DNA yielded D and trimming. The profile covers over 150,000 clones, with over 90% appearing a single time and 0.5% to 0.6% taken by the ten largest. The data are from a study of blood T cell repertoires in COVID-19. Study-level information: Sources were T cells, B-cell-depleted T cells, or PBMCs; the material itself was cDNA or gDNA.

The V gene's germline CDR1 is LNHDA and CDR2 SQIVND (reference sequence). CDR3 size: 14 residues. Between the trimmed V and J ends, which lost 1 base and 4 bases, there was a span of 7 bases. The source material was peripheral blood. The sequence was collected from a man between 45 and 60 years old with acute or convalescent COVID-19. The genes are TRBV19 and TRBJ2-2; D not resolved. The CDR3 region has the DNA TGTGCCAGTAGTATAGGGCAGTTCACCGGGGAGCTGTTTTTT. Translated, it gives CASSIGQFTGELFF.